These T cell receptor beta chains were read from a single sample in a study of T-cell reconstitution after alpha-beta-depleted transplantation in children. Via MiXCR, TCRdb re-called the PCR reads, giving one row per CDR3 protein. The sample shows around 370,000 distinct CDR3 sequences, under 20% of them seen only once. Source: PBMCs, mostly from graft donor cells, taken 360 days after TCRalphabeta/CD19-depleted stem cell transplant. These receptors came from a male patient aged 2-10 years who had a stem cell transplant for acute lymphoblastic leukemia, so the T cells may come from the graft donor. CDR3s include the opening cysteine and the closing phenylalanine or tryptophan. Fields, in order: J gene, D gene, V gene, clone size, CDR3 DNA, CDR3 protein. A D gene is named only where the DNA matches it firmly. Expanded clones get a size class; other rows say once, few or many, or leave the size out.

TRBJ1-1 | NA | TRBV12-3/TRBV12-4 | few | TGTGCCAGCAGTTTATTAAGAGGTTCTACTGAAGCTTTCTTT | CASSLLRGSTEAFF
TRBJ2-7 | TRBD1 | TRBV5-6 | NA | TGTGCCAGCAGCTTTAGTCCGGGACAGGCCTACGAGCAGTACTTC | CASSFSPGQAYEQYF
TRBJ1-1 | NA | TRBV19 | few | TGTGCCAGTAGTCACAGACCGATCAAGATGAACACTGAAGCTTTCTTT | CASSHRPIKMNTEAFF
TRBJ2-7 | NA | TRBV19 | NA | TGTGCCAGTAGTGTCAGACCCTCCTACGAGCAGTACTTC | CASSVRPSYEQYF
TRBJ2-6 | TRBD2 | TRBV18 | NA | TGTGCCAGCTCACCCGGGGGGTTCACCTCTGGGGCCAACGTCCTGACTTTC | CASSPGGFTSGANVLTF
TRBJ2-1 | NA | TRBV4-3 | few | TGCGCCAGCAGCCAAGTACGAGGGGATGAGCAGTTCTTC | CASSQVRGDEQFF
TRBJ2-7 | NA | TRBV24-1 | few | TGTGCCACCAGTGATACTTCGGTGTGGCACGAGCAGTACTTC | CATSDTSVWHEQYF
TRBJ2-2 | TRBD2 | TRBV28 | many | TGTGCCAGCAGCCCCCAAAGGGCTAGCGGGAACACCGGGGAGCTGTTTTTT | CASSPQRASGNTGELFF
TRBJ2-1 | TRBD2 | TRBV19 | few | TGTGCCAGTAGCCTAGTCTCGGGACTAGCGGACAATGAGCAGTTCTTC | CASSLVSGLADNEQFF
TRBJ1-2 | NA | TRBV12-3/TRBV12-4 | NA | TGTGCCAGCAGCTATCCCCCTCATGCCCCTGGCTACACCTTC | CASSYPPHAPGYTF
TRBJ2-1 | NA | TRBV28 | few | TGTGCCAGCAGTTGGGTCCGCTTGGGCTACAATGAGCAGTTCTTC | CASSWVRLGYNEQFF
TRBJ2-3 | TRBD2 | TRBV5-4 | many | TGTGCCAGCAGCTTGGATTGGACTAGCGGGATCCATCCGGACACAGATACGCAGTATTTT | CASSLDWTSGIHPDTDTQYF
TRBJ2-7 | NA | TRBV12-3/TRBV12-4 | NA | TGTGCCAGCAGTTTTAGGCCAGGGAGCTCCTACGAGCAGTACTTC | CASSFRPGSSYEQYF
TRBJ2-3 | NA | TRBV20-1 | many | TGCAGTGCGCAGGACAGTTTGGGGACTGGCACAGATACGCAGTATTTT | CSAQDSLGTGTDTQYF